Below, 18 T cell receptor beta chains from the same sample are listed, as sequenced in a study of blood T cell repertoires in COVID-19. Profiling relied on immunoSEQ multiplex PCR, and the TCRdb table lists in-frame clones only, not all of them. The table records roughly 390,000 clones, around 85% of them present only once. The sample taken for sequencing was peripheral blood. These receptor sequences come from a woman in her late teens or twenties with acute or convalescent COVID-19.

The chain employs TRBV30 and TRBJ2-5, with a tentative D call TRBD2 (6 bases). The CDR3 covers 13 residues. Germline assignment: CDR1 GTSNPN and CDR2 SVGIG (reference sequence). V shed 5 bases and J shed 0 bases, with 10 bases lying between them. CDR3 coding DNA: TGTGCCTGGGGAGGAGGGAACCAAGAGACCCAGTACTTC. Translation: CAWGGGNQETQYF. The whole variable domain, remainder taken from reference TRBV30 and TRBJ2-5, is SQTIHQWPATLVQPVGSPLSLECTVEGTSNPNLYWYRQAAGRGLQLLFYSVGIGQISSEVPQNLSASRPQDRQFILSSKKLLLSDSGFYLCAWGGGNQETQYFGPGTRLLVL.

V gene TRBV19 combines with J gene TRBJ2-1; 8 bases align to TRBD2. The CDR3 totals 14 residues. Germline assignment: CDR1 LNHDA and CDR2 SQIVND (reference sequence). V gave up 8 bases and J gave up 1 base; unmatched junction bases: 4. The CDR3 here is CASLGGRSYNEQFF. CDR3 bases: TGTGCCAGTCTTGGCGGGAGGTCCTACAATGAGCAGTTCTTC.

The genes are TRBV12-5 and TRBJ1-3, with 11 nucleotides matching TRBD1. CDR1 LGHNT and CDR2 FRNRAP come from the germline V gene. The CDR3 totals 17 residues. J was trimmed by 5 bases and V by 5 bases; bases with no gene match: 11. CDR3 in DNA: TGTGCTAGTGGTCCAAAGACGGGACAGGGGGATAGAAACACCATATATTTT. Translation: CASGPKTGQGDRNTIYF.

As DNA, the CDR3 is TGCGCCAGCAGCTGGACGGGACAGGCTAACTATGGCTACACCTTC. Residues: CASSWTGQANYGYTF. The V gene is TRBV5-1, the J gene TRBJ1-2; 8 bases are a match to TRBD1. This CDR3 has 15 amino acids. The germline CDR1 and CDR2 sequences are SGHRS and YFSETQ. Trimming removed 3 bases from V and 0 bases from J; junction bases left unmatched: 4.

The V call is TRBV11-2, the J call TRBJ2-7; TRBD2 agrees at 12 bases. This CDR3 contains 17 residues. Unmatched junction bases numbered 4, after V lost 0 bases and J lost 1 base. Germline CDR1 and CDR2: SGHAT and FQNNGV. This CDR3 is CASSLDLLAGGSYEQYF. In DNA form, the CDR3 reads TGTGCCAGCAGCTTAGATCTGCTAGCGGGAGGGTCCTACGAGCAGTACTTC.

The chain couples TRBV12-3 or TRBV12-4 to TRBJ1-6, with D hard to call. V was trimmed by 2 bases and J by 8 bases, leaving 4 bases between them. The CDR3 sequence is 12 residues long. The chain's CDR3 is CASSLFDSPLHF. In DNA form, the CDR3 reads TGTGCCAGCAGTTTATTCGATTCACCCCTCCACTTT.

V usage is TRBV19 and J usage is TRBJ1-1; D might be TRBD1 (5 bases). The CDR3 totals 13 residues. Germline CDR1 is LNHDA and CDR2 is SQIVND (reference sequence). V lost 5 bases to trimming and J lost 2 bases, with 9 bases between them. CDR3 DNA sequence: TGTGCCAGTAGTCAAACAGGTAACACTGAAGCTTTCTTT. Its protein is CASSQTGNTEAFF.

V gene TRBV3-1 (or the pseudogene TRBV3-2) combines with J gene TRBJ2-1; D not certain. This CDR3 is built from 15 residues. CDR1 is LGHDT and CDR2 is YNNKEL in the germline V gene (reference sequence). V was pared by 4 bases and J by 0 bases, with 10 bases between. CDR3 amino acids: CASSLDWSSYNEQFF. The CDR3 nucleotides read TGTGCCAGCAGCCTTGACTGGTCCTCCTACAATGAGCAGTTCTTC.

The rearrangement links TRBV11-3 to TRBJ2-1, with 13 bases identical to TRBD2. The CDR3 has 16 amino acids. Germline lookup yields CDR1 SGHNT and CDR2 YENEEA. J was trimmed by 9 bases and V by 0 bases; bases with no gene match: 5. The CDR3, as DNA: TGTGCCAGCAGCTTAGATACTAGCGGGAGGGCCGCTGAGCAGTTCTTC. This encodes CASSLDTSGRAAEQFF.

The sample holds a few counts of this clone. Other DNA variants within this sample encode the same CDR3. The chain carries TRBV6-5 and TRBJ1-6; D is perhaps TRBD1 (5 bases). Germline V gene data show CDR1 as MNHEY and CDR2 as SVGAGI. Trimming removed 5 bases from V and 7 bases from J, with 9 bases in between. This CDR3 has 13 amino acids. CDR3 amino acids: CASSQGWNSPLHF. In DNA form, the CDR3 reads TGTGCCAGCAGTCAGGGTTGGAATTCACCCCTCCACTTT.

V gene TRBV28 combines with J gene TRBJ2-7; 7 positions match TRBD1. The V gene end was trimmed by 10 bases and the J gene end by 0 bases; junction bases not matched to a gene: 15. This CDR3 has 16 residues. Germline V gene sequence: CDR1 MDHEN, CDR2 SYDVKM. The CDR3 DNA sequence: TGTGCCATCACTGAGGATAAACGGGACAGCTCCTACGAGCAGTACTTC. Translating gives CAITEDKRDSSYEQYF.

This sequence joins TRBV5-4 and TRBJ2-5; TRBD1 matches at 10 bases. Germline assignment: CDR1 SGHNT and CDR2 YYREEE (reference sequence). The junction had 11 bases not matched to a gene; V was cut back by 1 base and J by 8 bases. The CDR3 has 16 amino acids. The CDR3 loop is CASSLSGTGVGGTQYF. The CDR3 nucleotides are TGTGCCAGCAGCTTGTCCGGGACAGGGGTGGGCGGAACCCAGTACTTC.

V and J are TRBV4-2 and TRBJ1-2; D possibly corresponds to TRBD1 (5 bases). CDR1 and CDR2 (germline): LGHNA, YNFKEQ. This CDR3 has 16 amino acids. V was cut by 4 bases and J by 1 base, with 16 bases left in between. Here the CDR3 reads CASSRPWADNNYGYTF. The CDR3 DNA sequence: TGTGCCAGCAGCCGGCCGTGGGCGGACAATAACTATGGCTACACCTTC.

The rearrangement uses TRBV2 and TRBJ2-5, with D tentatively TRBD2 (5 bases). V gave up 1 base and J gave up 5 bases, with 17 bases separating them. This CDR3 is built from 16 residues. Germline V gene lookup returns CDR1 SNHLY and CDR2 FYNNEI. CDR3 loop: CASSEEAGGGMETQYF. The CDR3 DNA is TGTGCCAGCAGTGAAGAAGCTGGAGGTGGTATGGAGACCCAGTACTTC.

This CDR3 reads CASRYNHRGDYTF. In nucleotides, the CDR3 is TGTGCCAGCAGGTACAACCACAGGGGAGACTACACCTTC. The rearrangement uses TRBV6-5 and TRBJ1-2; the match to TRBD1 covers 7 bases. CDR1 is MNHEY and CDR2 is SVGAGI in the germline V gene. The CDR3 totals 13 residues. Trimming removed 6 bases from V and 10 bases from J; junction bases left unmatched: 11.

V and J are TRBV5-4 and TRBJ2-2, with a weak D call TRBD1 (5 bases). The V end was cut by 2 bases, the J end by 4 bases, with 15 bases between. The CDR3 length is 16 residues. Germline V gene sequence: CDR1 SGHNT, CDR2 YYREEE (reference sequence). The CDR3 DNA reads TGTGCCAGCAGCTTTGGTGGGGCGGTGGGCACCGGGGAGCTGTTTTTT. Translating gives CASSFGGAVGTGELFF.

This clone was counted once. The genes are TRBV5-8 and TRBJ2-2; 8 bases match TRBD1. V trimming: 6 bases; J trimming: 0 bases; junction bases outside the gene matches: 4. The CDR3 spans 15 residues. Per germline, CDR1 SGHTS and CDR2 YDEGEE. The CDR3 protein is CASTETGANTGELFF. CDR3 DNA sequence: TGTGCCAGCACGGAGACAGGGGCGAACACCGGGGAGCTGTTTTTT. Drawing the rest from reference TRBV5-8 and TRBJ2-2, the complete variable domain is EAGVTQSPTHLIKTRGQQATLRCSPISGHTSVYWYQQALGLGLQFLLWYDEGEERNRGNFPPRFSGRQFPNYSSELNVNALELEDSALYLCASTETGANTGELFFGEGSRLTVL.

At least ten counts were recorded for this clone. The J gene is TRBJ1-5, the V gene TRBV28, with TRBD1 identical over 7 bases. This CDR3 region has 14 residues. The germline gives CDR1 MDHEN, CDR2 SYDVKM. J gave up 4 bases and V 6 bases, and 6 bases lay outside the gene matches. The CDR3 reads CASRGGGANQPQHF. As DNA, the CDR3 is TGTGCCAGCAGAGGAGGGGGCGCAAATCAGCCCCAGCATTTT.